The present T cell receptor beta chain was sequenced within a study of T-cell reconstitution after alpha-beta-depleted transplantation in children (TCRdb year 2016). Study-wide context: Using TCR repertoire profiling, the study followed T-cell immune reconstitution in a quantitative way in children after TCRalphabeta/CD19-depleted allogeneic hematopoietic cell transplantation. The paper as a whole reports these results and caveats: Over subsequent months, a decline in hyperexpanded clone frequencies was noted, and after one year, T-cell counts and TCRbeta diversity were mostly ascribed to newly produced T cells. In some patients, the high TCRbeta diversity seen at day 60 was put down to recipient T cells and intrathymic progenitors that had survived conditioning. The apparently early alphabetaT-cell count recovery about two months after transplant was reportedly dependent on only several hundred rapidly expanded clones derived from non-depleted graft cells.

There are a few counts of this clonotype. Its antigen has not been determined. No much larger clone exists at a distance of one base, and base qualities are not known. Including cysteine and phenylalanine, the CDR3 has 14 amino acids. Only the CDR3 DNA stays, 42 bases, in frame from base 1. Trimming removed 1 base from V and 2 bases from J, leaving 9 bases between the germline ends. CDR1 and CDR2 are drawn from the germline V gene: MGHRA, YSYEKL. The label giving this sample's treatment or condition can be read as: allogeneic hematopoietic cell transplantation with graft depleted of TCRalphabeta T cells and CD19 B cells. The children who served as transplant recipients had been given grafts of TCRalphabeta/CD19-depleted allogeneic hematopoietic cells. Libraries were built with PCR. Sequencing was carried out with an Illumina HiSeq 2500. TCR library preparation used molecular barcoding, with unique molecular identifiers applied to normalize quantification of the TCRbeta repertoire. TCRdb reprocessing: public reads trimmed at Q25 with fastp, clones called with MiXCR, in-frame beta chains kept. Duplicate CDR3 protein sequences are folded into a single record with the most common DNA and genes. This sample gives about 98,000 distinct CDR3 sequences in total; 23% of them show up just once. The ten top clones hold about a fifth of the sample.

This specimen was PBMCs, taken before TCRalphabeta/CD19-depleted stem cell transplant. This sequence originates from a boy younger than 10 with acute lymphoblastic leukemia, due to receive a stem cell transplant. The chain uses TRBV4-1 and TRBJ2-7; the D gene is perhaps TRBD1, from 5 matching bases. This receptor carries the CDR3 CASSQAGHTYEQYF. In nucleotides, the sequence is TGCGCCAGCAGCCAAGCTGGACATACCTACGAGCAGTACTTC.